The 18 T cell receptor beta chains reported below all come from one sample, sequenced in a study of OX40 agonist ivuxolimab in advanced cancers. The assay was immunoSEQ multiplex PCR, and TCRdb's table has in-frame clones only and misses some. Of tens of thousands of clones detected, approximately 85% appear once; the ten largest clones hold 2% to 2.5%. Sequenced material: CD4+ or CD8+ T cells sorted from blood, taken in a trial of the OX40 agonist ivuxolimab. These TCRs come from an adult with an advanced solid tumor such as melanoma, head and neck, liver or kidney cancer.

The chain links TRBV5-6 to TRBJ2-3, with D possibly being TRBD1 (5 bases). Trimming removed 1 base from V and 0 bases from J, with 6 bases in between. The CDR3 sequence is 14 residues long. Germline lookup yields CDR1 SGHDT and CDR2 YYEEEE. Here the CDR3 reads CASSLQGSTDTQYF. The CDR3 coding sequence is TGTGCCAGCAGCTTGCAGGGAAGCACAGATACGCAGTATTTT. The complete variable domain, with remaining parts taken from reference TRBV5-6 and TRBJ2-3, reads DAGVTQSPTHLIKTRGQQVTLRCSPKSGHDTVSWYQQALGQGPQFIFQYYEEEERQRGNFPDRFSGHQFPNYSSELNVNALLLGDSALYLCASSLQGSTDTQYFGPGTRLTVL.

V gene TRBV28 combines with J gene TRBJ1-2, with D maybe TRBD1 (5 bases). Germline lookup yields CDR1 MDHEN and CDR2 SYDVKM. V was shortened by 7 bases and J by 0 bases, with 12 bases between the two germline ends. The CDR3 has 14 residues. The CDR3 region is CASTPAGANYGYTF. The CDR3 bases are TGTGCCAGCACTCCTGCGGGGGCTAACTATGGCTACACCTTC.

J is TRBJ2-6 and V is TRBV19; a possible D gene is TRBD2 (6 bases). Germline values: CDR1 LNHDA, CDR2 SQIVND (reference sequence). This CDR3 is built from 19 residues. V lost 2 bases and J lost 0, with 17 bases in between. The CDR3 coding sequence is TGTGCCAGTAGTATAAGGAGGGCCAGGCGTTCCTCTGGGGCCAACGTCCTGACTTTC. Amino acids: CASSIRRARRSSGANVLTF.

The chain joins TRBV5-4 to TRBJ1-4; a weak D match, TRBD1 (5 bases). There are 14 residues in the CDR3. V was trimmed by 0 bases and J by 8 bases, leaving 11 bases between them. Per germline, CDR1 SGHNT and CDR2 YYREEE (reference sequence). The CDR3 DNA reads TGTGCCAGCAGCTTGGTGGTAGGGGACGAAAAACTGTTTTTT. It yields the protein CASSLVVGDEKLFF.

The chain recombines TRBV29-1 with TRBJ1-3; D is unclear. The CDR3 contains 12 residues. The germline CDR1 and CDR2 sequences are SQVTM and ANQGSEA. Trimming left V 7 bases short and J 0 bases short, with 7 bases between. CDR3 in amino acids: CSGISSGNTIYF. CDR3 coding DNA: TGCAGCGGCATCAGCTCTGGAAACACCATATATTTT. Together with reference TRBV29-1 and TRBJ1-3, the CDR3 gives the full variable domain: SAVISQKPSRDICQRGTSLTIQCQVDSQVTMMFWYRQQPGQSLTLIATANQGSEATYESGFVIDKFPISRPNLTFSTLTVSNMSPEDSSIYLCSGISSGNTIYFGEGSWLTVV.

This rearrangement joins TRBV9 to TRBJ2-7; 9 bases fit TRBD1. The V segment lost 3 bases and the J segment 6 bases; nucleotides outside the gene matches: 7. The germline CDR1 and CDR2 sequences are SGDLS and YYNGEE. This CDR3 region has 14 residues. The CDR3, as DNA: TGTGCCAGCAGCGCCCGGGACAGGGTTTCCGAGCAGTACTTC. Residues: CASSARDRVSEQYF.

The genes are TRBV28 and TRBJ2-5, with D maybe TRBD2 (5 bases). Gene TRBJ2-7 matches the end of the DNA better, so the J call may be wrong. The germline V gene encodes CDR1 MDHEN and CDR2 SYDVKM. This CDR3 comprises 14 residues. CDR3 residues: CASRLLAGSYEQYF. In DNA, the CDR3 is TGTGCCAGCAGGCTACTGGCGGGCAGCTACGAGCAGTACTTC.

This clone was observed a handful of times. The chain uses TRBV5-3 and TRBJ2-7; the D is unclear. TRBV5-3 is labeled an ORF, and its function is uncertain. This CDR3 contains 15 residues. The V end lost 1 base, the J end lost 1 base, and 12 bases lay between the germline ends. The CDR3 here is CARSLKLINSYEQYF. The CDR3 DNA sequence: TGTGCCAGAAGCTTGAAACTCATTAATTCCTACGAGCAGTACTTC.

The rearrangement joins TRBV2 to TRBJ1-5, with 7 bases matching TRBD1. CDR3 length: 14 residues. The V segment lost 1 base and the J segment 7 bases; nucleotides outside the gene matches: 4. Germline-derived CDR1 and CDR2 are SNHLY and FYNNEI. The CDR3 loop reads CASSEGQGRQPQHF. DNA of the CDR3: TGTGCCAGCAGTGAAGGACAGGGCCGGCAGCCCCAGCATTTT. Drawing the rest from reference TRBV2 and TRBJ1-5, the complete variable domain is EPEVTQTPSHQVTQMGQEVILRCVPISNHLYFYWYRQILGQKVEFLVSFYNNEISEKSEIFDDQFSVERPDGSNFTLKIRSTKLEDSAMYFCASSEGQGRQPQHFGDGTRLSIL.

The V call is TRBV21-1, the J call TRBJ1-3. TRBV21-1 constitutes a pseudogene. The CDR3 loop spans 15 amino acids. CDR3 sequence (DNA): TGTGCCAGCAGCAAAGCAGGTGGCGGAGGAAACACCATATATTTT. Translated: CASSKAGGGGNTIYF.

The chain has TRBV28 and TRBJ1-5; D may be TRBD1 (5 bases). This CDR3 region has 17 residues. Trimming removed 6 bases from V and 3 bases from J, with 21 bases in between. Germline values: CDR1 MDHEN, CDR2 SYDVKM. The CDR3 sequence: CASRLRRGPGYNQPQHF. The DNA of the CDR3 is TGTGCCAGCAGACTTAGGAGGGGTCCGGGGTACAATCAGCCCCAGCATTTT.

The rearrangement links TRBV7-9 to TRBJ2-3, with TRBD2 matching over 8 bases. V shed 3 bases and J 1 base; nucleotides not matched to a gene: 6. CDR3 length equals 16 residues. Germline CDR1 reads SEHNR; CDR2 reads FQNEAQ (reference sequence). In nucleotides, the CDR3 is TGTGCCAGCAGCTTTGTACTAGCGGCCCGCACAGATACGCAGTATTTT. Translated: CASSFVLAARTDTQYF.

CDR3 bases: TGTGCCAGCAGTTACGACAACACCGGGGAGCTGTTTTTT. Its protein is CASSYDNTGELFF. This chain joins TRBV6-5 and TRBJ2-2, with D hard to call. This CDR3 comprises 13 residues. Germline assignment: CDR1 MNHEY and CDR2 SVGAGI. The ends were cut back, 2 bases at V and 2 bases at J, with 3 bases in the middle.

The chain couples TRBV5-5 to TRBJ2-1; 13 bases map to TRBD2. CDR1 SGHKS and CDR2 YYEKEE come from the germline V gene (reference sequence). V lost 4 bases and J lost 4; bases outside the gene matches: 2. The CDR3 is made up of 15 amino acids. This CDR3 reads CASSPTSGGYNEQFF. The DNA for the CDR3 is TGTGCCAGCAGCCCGACTAGCGGGGGGTACAATGAGCAGTTCTTC.

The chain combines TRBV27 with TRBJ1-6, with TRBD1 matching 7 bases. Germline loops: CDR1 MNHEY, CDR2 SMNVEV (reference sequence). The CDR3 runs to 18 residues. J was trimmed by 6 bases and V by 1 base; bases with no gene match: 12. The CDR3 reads CASSLFQRLTGVNSPLHF. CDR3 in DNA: TGTGCCAGCAGTTTATTTCAGCGGCTCACAGGGGTTAATTCACCCCTCCACTTT.

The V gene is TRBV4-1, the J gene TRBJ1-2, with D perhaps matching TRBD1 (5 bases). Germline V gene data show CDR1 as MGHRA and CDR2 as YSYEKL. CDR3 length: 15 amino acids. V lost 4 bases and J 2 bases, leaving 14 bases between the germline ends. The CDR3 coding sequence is TGCGCCAGCAGCCCCACCTTACAGGCGAACTATGGCTACACCTTC. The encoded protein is CASSPTLQANYGYTF.

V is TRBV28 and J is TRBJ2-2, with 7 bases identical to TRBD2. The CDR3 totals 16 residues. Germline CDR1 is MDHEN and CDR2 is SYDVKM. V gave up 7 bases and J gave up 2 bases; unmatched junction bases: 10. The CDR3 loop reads CASIRDYTINTGELFF. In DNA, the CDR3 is TGTGCCAGCATTCGGGACTACACTATAAACACCGGGGAGCTGTTTTTT.

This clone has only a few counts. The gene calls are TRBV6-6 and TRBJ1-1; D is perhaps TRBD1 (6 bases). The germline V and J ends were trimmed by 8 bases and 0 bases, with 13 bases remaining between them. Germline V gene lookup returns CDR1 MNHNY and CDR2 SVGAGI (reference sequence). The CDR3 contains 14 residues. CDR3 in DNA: TGTGCCAGCCCAACGGACAGAGTGAACACTGAAGCTTTCTTT. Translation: CASPTDRVNTEAFF.